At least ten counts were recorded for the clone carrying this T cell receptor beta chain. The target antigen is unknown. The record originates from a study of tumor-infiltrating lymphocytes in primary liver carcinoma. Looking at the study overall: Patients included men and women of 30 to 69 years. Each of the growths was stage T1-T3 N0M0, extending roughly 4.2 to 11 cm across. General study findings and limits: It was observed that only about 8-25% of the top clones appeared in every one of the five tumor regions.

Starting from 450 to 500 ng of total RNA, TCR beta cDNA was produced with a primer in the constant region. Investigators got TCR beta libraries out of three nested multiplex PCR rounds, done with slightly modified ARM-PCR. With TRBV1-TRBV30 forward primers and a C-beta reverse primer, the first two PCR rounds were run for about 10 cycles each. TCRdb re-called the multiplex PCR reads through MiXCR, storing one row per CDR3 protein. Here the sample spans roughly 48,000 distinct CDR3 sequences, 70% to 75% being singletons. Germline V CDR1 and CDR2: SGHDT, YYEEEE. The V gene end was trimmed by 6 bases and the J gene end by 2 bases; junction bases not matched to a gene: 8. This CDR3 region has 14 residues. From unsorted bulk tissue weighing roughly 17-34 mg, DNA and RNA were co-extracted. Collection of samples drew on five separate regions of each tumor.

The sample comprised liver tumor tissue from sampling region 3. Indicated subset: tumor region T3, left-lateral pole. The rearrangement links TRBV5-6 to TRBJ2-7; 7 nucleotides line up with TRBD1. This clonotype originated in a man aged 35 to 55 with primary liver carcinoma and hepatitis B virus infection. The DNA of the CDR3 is TGTGCCAGCACCCGGACAGGTCAACCCTACGAGCAGTACTTC. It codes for CASTRTGQPYEQYF.